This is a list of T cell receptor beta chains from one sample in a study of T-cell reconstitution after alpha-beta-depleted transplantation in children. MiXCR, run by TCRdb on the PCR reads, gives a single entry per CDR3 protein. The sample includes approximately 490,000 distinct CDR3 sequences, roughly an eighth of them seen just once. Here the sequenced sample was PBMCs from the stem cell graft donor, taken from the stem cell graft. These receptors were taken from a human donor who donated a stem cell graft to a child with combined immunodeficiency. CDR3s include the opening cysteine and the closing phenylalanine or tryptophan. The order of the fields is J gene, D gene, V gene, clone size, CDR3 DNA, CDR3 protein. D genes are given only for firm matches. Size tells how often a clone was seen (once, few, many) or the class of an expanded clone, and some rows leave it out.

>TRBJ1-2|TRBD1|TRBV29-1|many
TGCAGCGTTCGGACAGGGGCTAGCTATGGCTACACCTTC
CSVRTGASYGYTF
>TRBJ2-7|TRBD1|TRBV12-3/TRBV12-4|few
TGTGCCAGCAGTCGGGACAGGGGTTACGCGGGGCTCTCCTACGAGCAGTACTTC
CASSRDRGYAGLSYEQYF
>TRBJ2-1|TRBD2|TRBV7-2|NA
TGTGCCAGCAGCTTAGGGCCCGGGAGGGGCAATGAGCAGTTCTTC
CASSLGPGRGNEQFF
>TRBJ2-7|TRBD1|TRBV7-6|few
TGTGCCAGCAGCCCTTTCGACAGGGGGGGCTACGAGCAGTACTTC
CASSPFDRGGYEQYF
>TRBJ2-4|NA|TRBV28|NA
TGTGCCAGCAGTTTGGGGCAGGGCTTCTTAGCCAAAAACATTCAGTACTTC
CASSLGQGFLAKNIQYF
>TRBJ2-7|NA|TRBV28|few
TGTGCCAGCAGAACCCCAGGCGGAGGGGGTCCCTACGAGCAGTACTTC
CASRTPGGGGPYEQYF
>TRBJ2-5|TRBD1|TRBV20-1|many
TGCAGTGCCTCGGGACAGCGCCAAGAGACCCAGTACTTC
CSASGQRQETQYF
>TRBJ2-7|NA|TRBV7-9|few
TGTGCCAGCAGCTTAGGTTCTATGGAGCAGTACTTC
CASSLGSMEQYF
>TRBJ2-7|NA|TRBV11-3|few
TGTGCCAGCAGAAAGGGTCTCGGAGGGTTCGAGCAGTACTTC
CASRKGLGGFEQYF
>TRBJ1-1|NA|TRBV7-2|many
TGTGCCGGGGGGGGGACTGAAGCTTTCTTT
CAGGGTEAFF
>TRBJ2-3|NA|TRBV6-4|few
TGTGCCAGCAGTGCCACAGGCACAGATACGCAGTATTTT
CASSATGTDTQYF
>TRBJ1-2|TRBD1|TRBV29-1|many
TGCAGCGTTGAGTCAGGGGGCGATTATGGCTACACCTTC
CSVESGGDYGYTF
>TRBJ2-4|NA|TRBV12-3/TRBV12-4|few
TGTGCCAGCAGTTTCAATTTAGCCAAAAACATTCAGTACTTC
CASSFNLAKNIQYF
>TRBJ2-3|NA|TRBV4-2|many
TGTGCCAGCAGCCAAGATAGTGGGGCGTCCTCGGTCCCAGATACGCAGTATTTT
CASSQDSGASSVPDTQYF
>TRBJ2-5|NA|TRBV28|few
TGTGCCAGCAGTTTTCGGGGAAGGTTTATTGAGACCCAGTACTTC
CASSFRGRFIETQYF
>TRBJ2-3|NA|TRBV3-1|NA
TGTGCCAGCAGCCAAGATGGGACGGACACAGATACGCAGTATTTT
CASSQDGTDTDTQYF
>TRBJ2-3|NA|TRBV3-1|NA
TGTGCCAGCAGCCTGAGCCAGGGGTGGGGCTCAATCACAGATACGCAGTATTTT
CASSLSQGWGSITDTQYF
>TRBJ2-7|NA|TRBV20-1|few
TGCAGTGCTAGAGATTACCGGGGAAGCAACGAGCAGTACTTC
CSARDYRGSNEQYF
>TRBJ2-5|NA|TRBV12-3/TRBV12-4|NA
TGTGCCAGCAGTGGACTAAGGCGGGAGACCCAGTACTTC
CASSGLRRETQYF
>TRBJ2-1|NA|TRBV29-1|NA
TGCAGCGCTACTTTTGGGCACTCCTACAATGAGCAGTTCTTC
CSATFGHSYNEQFF
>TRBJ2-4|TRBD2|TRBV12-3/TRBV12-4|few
TGTGCCAGCAGTAGCCGGGGGAGGGGCAGAACCAAAAACATTCAGTACTTC
CASSSRGRGRTKNIQYF
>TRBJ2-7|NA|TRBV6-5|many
TGTGCCAGCAGTTACTCCTACGGGGCTAACTACGAGCAGTACTTC
CASSYSYGANYEQYF
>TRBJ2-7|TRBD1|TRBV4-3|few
TGCGCCAGCAGCCAAACCTTCCCCGGGACAGGGGGCTCGTCGGGCGAGCAGTACTTC
CASSQTFPGTGGSSGEQYF
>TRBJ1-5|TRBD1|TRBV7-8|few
TGTGCCAGCAGCCGGGACAGGGGGTACAATCAGCCCCAGCATTTT
CASSRDRGYNQPQHF
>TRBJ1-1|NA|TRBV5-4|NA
TGTGCCAGCAGCTTGGAGGTCACAAGGAGGACTGAAGCTTTCTTT
CASSLEVTRRTEAFF
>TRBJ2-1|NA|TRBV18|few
TGTGCCAGCTCCCCCGCGGGACGGTTGGGTGAGCAGTTCTTC
CASSPAGRLGEQFF
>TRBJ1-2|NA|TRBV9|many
TGTGCCAGCAGCGTAGCTCCCTATGGCTACACCTTC
CASSVAPYGYTF